Reported below is one T cell receptor beta chain. The authors amplified TCR beta CDR3 regions, and they did so from RNA transcripts for repertoire sequencing. In the first round, RT-PCR was carried out with HTBI primers, and a multiplex PCR formed the second round. Each CDR3 protein is one row after TCRdb ran MiXCR on the multiplex PCR reads. This table holds hundreds of thousands of distinct CDR3 sequences, about 38% found once. This specimen comes from a study of Graves' ophthalmopathy and Graves' hyperthyroidism. Deletions cut 10 bases from V and 9 bases from J, with 22 bases between. CDR1 is SGHAT, CDR2 FQNNGV, per germline. This CDR3 comprises 13 residues.

The chain links TRBV11-2 to TRBJ2-7, with D possibly being TRBD2 (6 bases). This TCR derives from an adult man with Graves' ophthalmopathy. The specimen was peripheral blood. The CDR3 is CANRLGLGTVQYF. CDR3 nucleotides: TGTGCCAACAGATTGGGACTCGGTACGGTGCAGTACTTC.